This T cell receptor beta chain derives from a study of cytomegalovirus exposure and HLA in healthy donors. Regarding the study as a whole: Information on immune exposure was restricted to one variable (CMV serostatus). In an earlier analysis, productive rearrangement rates for most beta V segments clustered near 87% or 30%. Sequencing likely produced, as an artifact, a cluster of highly shared sequence variants.

Concerning this clone: The antigen is unknown.

This CDR3 is 15 amino acids long. From germline, CDR1 is MNHNS and CDR2 SASEGT. V shed 2 bases, J shed 2 bases, and the junction held 3 bases outside the gene matches. A multiplex PCR was run with 60 Vbeta primers and 13 Jbeta primers. Measured with immunoSEQ multiplex PCR; TCRdb has only the in-frame clones, and not every one. The data show 170,000 or so clones, over 80% seen once. V gene TRBV6-1 combines with J gene TRBJ2-1; 7 bases line up with TRBD2. Sequencing input: PBMCs. The clonotype originates from a man in his fifties or sixties in good health and CMV-seronegative. The CDR3 DNA follows: TGTGCCAGCAGTGAACGACTAGCCGCCTACAATGAGCAGTTCTTC. Translation: CASSERLAAYNEQFF.